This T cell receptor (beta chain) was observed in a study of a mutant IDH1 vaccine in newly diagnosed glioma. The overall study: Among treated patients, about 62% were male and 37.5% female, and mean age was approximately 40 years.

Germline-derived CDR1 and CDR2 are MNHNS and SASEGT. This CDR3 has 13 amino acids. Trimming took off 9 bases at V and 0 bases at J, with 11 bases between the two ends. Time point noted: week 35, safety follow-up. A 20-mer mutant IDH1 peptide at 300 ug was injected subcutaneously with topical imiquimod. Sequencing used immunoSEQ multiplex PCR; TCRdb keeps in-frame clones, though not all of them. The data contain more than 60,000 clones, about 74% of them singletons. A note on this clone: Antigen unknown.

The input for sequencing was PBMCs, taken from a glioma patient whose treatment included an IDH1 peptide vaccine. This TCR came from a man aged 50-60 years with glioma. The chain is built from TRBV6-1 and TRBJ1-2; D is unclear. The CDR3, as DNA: TGTGCCAGTACTGTGAATTCTAACTATGGCTACACCTTC. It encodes CASTVNSNYGYTF.